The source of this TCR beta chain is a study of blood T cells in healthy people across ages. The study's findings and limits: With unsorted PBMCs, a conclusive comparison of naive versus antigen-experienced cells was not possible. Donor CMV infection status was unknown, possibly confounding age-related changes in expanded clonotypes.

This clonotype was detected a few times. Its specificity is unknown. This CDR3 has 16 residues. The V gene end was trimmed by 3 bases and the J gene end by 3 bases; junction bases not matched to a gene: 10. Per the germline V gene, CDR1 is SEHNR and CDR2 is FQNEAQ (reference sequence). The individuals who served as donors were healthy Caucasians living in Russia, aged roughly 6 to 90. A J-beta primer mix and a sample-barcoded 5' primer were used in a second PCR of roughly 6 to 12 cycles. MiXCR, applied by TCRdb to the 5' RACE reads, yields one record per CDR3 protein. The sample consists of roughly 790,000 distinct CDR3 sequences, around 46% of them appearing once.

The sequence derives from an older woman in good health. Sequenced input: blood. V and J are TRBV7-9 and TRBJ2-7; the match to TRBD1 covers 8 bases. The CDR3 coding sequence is TGTGCCAGCAGCTTGGCGACAGGGGCGTTGAACTACGAGCAGTACTTC. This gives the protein CASSLATGALNYEQYF. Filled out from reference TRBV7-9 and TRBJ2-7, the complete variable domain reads DTGVSQNPRHKITKRGQNVTFRCDPISEHNRLYWYRQTLGQGPEFLTYFQNEAQLEKSRLLSDRFSAERPKGSFSTLEIQRTEQGDSAMYLCASSLATGALNYEQYFGPGTRLTVT.